The rows below give T cell receptor beta chains drawn from one sample of a study of post-analysis software for immune sequencing data. TCRdb independently ran MiXCR on the PCR reads; one entry per CDR3 protein. The data show approximately 630,000 distinct CDR3 sequences, over 45% seen once. Sequenced material: blood. Source of these receptors: a girl aged 2-10 years with multiple sclerosis. Both conserved end residues are part of each CDR3. Each record gives: D gene, J gene, clone size, V gene, CDR3 protein, CDR3 DNA. A D gene is named only where the DNA matches it firmly. Size tells how often a clone was seen (once, few, many) or the class of an expanded clone, and some rows leave it out.

>TRBD2|TRBJ2-3|-|TRBV7-9
CASSRTSGEGDTQYF
TGTGCCAGCAGCCGAACTAGCGGGGAGGGGGATACGCAGTATTTT
>TRBD2|TRBJ2-3|-|TRBV7-2
CASSRQGREVLDTQYF
TGTGCCAGCAGCCGTCAGGGGCGGGAGGTATTAGATACGCAGTATTTT
>TRBD1|TRBJ2-7|-|TRBV29-1
CSAWTGGNEQYF
TGCAGCGCCTGGACAGGGGGAAACGAGCAGTACTTC
>TRBD1|TRBJ2-5|-|TRBV29-1
CSVEDRGAGTGATQYF
TGCAGCGTTGAAGATCGGGGGGCCGGGACAGGGGCGACCCAGTACTTC
>-|TRBJ2-1|many|TRBV10-2
CASSGSGTEQFF
TGCGCCAGCAGTGGATCCGGGACAGAGCAGTTCTTC
>-|TRBJ1-2|-|TRBV28
CASSSGDGRNYGYTF
TGTGCCAGCAGTTCGGGGGACGGGCGGAACTATGGCTACACCTTC
>-|TRBJ2-1|-|TRBV3-1
CASSLDRLSYNEQFF
TGTGCCAGCAGCCTAGACAGGCTCTCCTACAATGAGCAGTTCTTC
>-|TRBJ2-1|once|TRBV5-1
CASSLEARNNEQFF
TGCGCCAGCAGCTTGGAAGCCCGTAACAATGAGCAGTTCTTC
>TRBD1|TRBJ1-4|-|TRBV7-9
CASSQVGQGGEKLFF
TGTGCCAGCAGCCAAGTCGGACAGGGGGGAGAAAAACTGTTTTTT
>-|TRBJ2-1|once|TRBV4-3
CASSARDGYNEQFF
TGCGCCAGCAGCGCCCGCGACGGGTACAATGAGCAGTTCTTC
>-|TRBJ2-5|few|TRBV11-3
CASSRVASQETQYF
TGTGCCAGCAGCCGTGTAGCATCCCAAGAGACCCAGTACTTC
>-|TRBJ2-3|-|TRBV5-1
CASSLAVIGTDTQYF
TGCGCCAGCAGCTTGGCGGTTATAGGCACAGATACGCAGTATTTT
>-|TRBJ1-3|-|TRBV28
CASSRGSGNTIYF
TGTGCCAGCAGTAGGGGCTCTGGAAACACCATATATTTT
>-|TRBJ1-2|-|TRBV2
CASRAGMSRVRDYGYTF
TGTGCCAGCAGGGCCGGGATGAGTCGGGTTAGAGACTATGGCTACACCTTC